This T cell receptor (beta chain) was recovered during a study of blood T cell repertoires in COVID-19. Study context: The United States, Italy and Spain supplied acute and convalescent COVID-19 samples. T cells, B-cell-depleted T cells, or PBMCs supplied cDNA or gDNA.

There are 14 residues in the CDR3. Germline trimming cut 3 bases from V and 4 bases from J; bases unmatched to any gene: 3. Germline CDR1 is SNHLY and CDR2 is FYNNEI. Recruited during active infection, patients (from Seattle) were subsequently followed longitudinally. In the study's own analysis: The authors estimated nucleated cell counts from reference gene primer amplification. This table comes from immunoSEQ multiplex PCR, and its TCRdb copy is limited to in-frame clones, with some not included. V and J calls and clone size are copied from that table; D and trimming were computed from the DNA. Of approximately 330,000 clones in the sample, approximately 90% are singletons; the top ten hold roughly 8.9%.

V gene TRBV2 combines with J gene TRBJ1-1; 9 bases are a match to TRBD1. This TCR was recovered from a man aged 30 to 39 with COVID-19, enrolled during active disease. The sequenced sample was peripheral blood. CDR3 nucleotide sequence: TGTGCCAGCAGTGAGGACAGGGGACGCACTGAAGCTTTCTTT. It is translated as CASSEDRGRTEAFF.